Shown below are 18 T cell receptor beta chains from a single sample sequenced in a study of identical twins (dated by TCRdb to about 2016). The library was built by means of 5' RACE. Sequencing took place on an Illumina HiSeq 2000. The public reads were run again by TCRdb, first through fastp at Q25 and then through MiXCR, and only productive beta chains were kept. Rows matching on CDR3 protein sequence are summarized as one entry with the most common DNA and genes. A total of 600,000 to 800,000 distinct CDR3 sequences appear in this sample, about 20% of them only once. Approximately 4.3% of the sample comes from the top ten. These data were also reused for a study on T cells expressing NK-cell markers.

Sequenced: PBMCs. Receptors were obtained from a woman in her late teens or twenties in good health.

J is TRBJ2-7 and V is TRBV2; 10 bases agree with TRBD1. The junction had 5 bases not matched to a gene; V was cut back by 6 bases and J by 3 bases. Germline CDR1 and CDR2: SNHLY and FYNNEI. This CDR3 has 14 residues. The CDR3 loop is CASREGQGLYEQYF. DNA of the CDR3: TGTGCCAGCAGGGAGGGACAGGGGCTCTACGAGCAGTACTTC.

This clonotype was counted many times. At one of its ends the junction is not consistent with the germline gene, which may arise from a read error. The chain uses TRBV5-1 and TRBJ2-2; D not certain. CDR3 size: 13 residues. Germline CDR1 reads SGHRS; CDR2 reads YFSETQ. The CDR3 reads CASSRGDTGELFF. DNA of the CDR3: TGTGCCAGCAGTCGCGGTGACACCGGGGAGCTGTTTTTT.

This chain connects TRBV10-3 to TRBJ2-1; D possibly corresponds to TRBD1 (5 bases). Germline lookup yields CDR1 ENHRY and CDR2 SYGVKD. The CDR3 is made up of 14 amino acids. Deletions cut 2 bases from V and 4 bases from J, with 9 bases between. The chain's CDR3 is CAISENSGYNEQFF. In DNA form, the CDR3 reads TGTGCCATCAGTGAGAATTCAGGGTACAATGAGCAGTTCTTC.

The chain carries TRBV6-5 and TRBJ2-2; 9 bases are a match to TRBD2. This CDR3 is built from 16 residues. Germline-derived CDR1 and CDR2 are MNHEY and SVGAGI. V lost 3 bases to trimming and J lost 4 bases; unmatched junction nucleotides: 6. The CDR3, as DNA: TGTGCCAGCAGTTATGCGGGAGGGCCGGGCACCGGGGAGCTGTTTTTT. Its translation is CASSYAGGPGTGELFF.

This clonotype was found a few times. The V and J genes are TRBV27 and TRBJ2-7; no firm D call. V was trimmed by 2 bases and J by 0 bases, leaving 8 bases between them. Looked up from germline, CDR1 is MNHEY and CDR2 is SMNVEV (reference sequence). This CDR3 region has 14 residues. In DNA, the CDR3 is TGTGCCAGCAGTTTAACGCTAAGCTCCTACGAGCAGTACTTC. Translated: CASSLTLSSYEQYF.

V gene TRBV15 combines with J gene TRBJ1-4; 7 nucleotides match TRBD1. V trimming: 5 bases; J trimming: 10 bases; junction bases outside the gene matches: 10. The CDR3 runs to 14 residues. Germline loops: CDR1 LNHNV, CDR2 YYDKDF (reference sequence). This CDR3 reads CATSGSPQGTKLFF. The CDR3, as DNA: TGTGCCACCAGCGGGTCACCACAGGGGACAAAACTGTTTTTT.

There are a few counts of this clonotype. The chain couples TRBV15 to TRBJ2-2; no definite D call. Germline CDR1 and CDR2: LNHNV and YYDKDF (reference sequence). V dropped 0 bases and J dropped 1 base, with 6 bases sitting between them. The CDR3 has 15 residues. CDR3: CATSRDRGNTGELFF. The CDR3 coding sequence is TGTGCCACCAGCAGAGATCGTGGGAACACCGGGGAGCTGTTTTTT.

The genes are TRBV11-2 and TRBJ2-1, with TRBD2 matching over 7 bases. V was pared by 3 bases and J by 3 bases, with 5 bases of the junction left unmatched. CDR1 is SGHAT and CDR2 is FQNNGV in the germline V gene. The CDR3 is 15 amino acids. CDR3 coding DNA: TGTGCCAGCAGCTTTTCTAGCGGCTACTACAATGAGCAGTTCTTC. Protein sequence: CASSFSSGYYNEQFF.

CDR3 loop: CASSYSSIRGNTGELFF. The DNA for the CDR3 is TGTGCCAGCAGTTACTCGAGTATCAGGGGGAACACCGGGGAGCTGTTTTTT. This chain uses TRBV6-5 with TRBJ2-2; D is perhaps TRBD1 (6 bases). With 0 bases removed from V and 1 base from J, the gap between germline ends came to 12 bases. The CDR3 contains 17 residues. Germline values: CDR1 MNHEY, CDR2 SVGAGI.

This clonotype came up a few times. The genes are TRBV7-7 and TRBJ2-4, with no clear D. V gave up 10 bases and J gave up 5 bases, with 15 bases separating them. Germline V gene sequence: CDR1 SSHAT, CDR2 FNYEAQ (reference sequence). The length of the CDR3 is 13 residues. CDR3 region: CATSDVGENIQYF. The CDR3 DNA follows: TGTGCCACCTCGGACGTCGGAGAAAACATTCAGTACTTC.

This clonotype was observed a handful of times. The V and J genes are TRBV12-3 or TRBV12-4 and TRBJ2-3; 7 bases fit TRBD2. With 5 bases clipped from V and 9 bases from J, the junction kept 5 bases outside the gene matches. The CDR3 contains 12 residues. CDR3 region: CASSPQRGTQYF. CDR3 nucleotide sequence: TGTGCCAGCAGTCCACAGCGGGGCACGCAGTATTTT.

This chain links TRBV15 with TRBJ1-6; no firm D call. The CDR3 runs to 15 residues. Deletions cut 1 base from V and 8 bases from J, with 12 bases between. Germline V gene sequence: CDR1 LNHNV, CDR2 YYDKDF (reference sequence). CDR3 protein: CATSRAPLKDSPLHF. Here the CDR3 DNA reads TGTGCCACCAGCAGAGCCCCGCTGAAGGATTCACCCCTCCACTTT.

The genes are TRBV28 and TRBJ2-1; D gene uncertain. Per germline, CDR1 MDHEN and CDR2 SYDVKM. The CDR3 runs to 13 residues. V lost 7 bases, J lost 2 bases, and 9 bases lay in between. The CDR3 region is CASIGGAYNEQFF. The CDR3 bases are TGTGCCAGCATTGGCGGAGCCTACAATGAGCAGTTCTTC.

This clonotype was observed a handful of times. The rearrangement uses TRBV5-1 and TRBJ2-5; 8 nucleotides agree with TRBD2. The CDR3 consists of 14 residues. CDR1 and CDR2 (germline): SGHRS, YFSETQ. V shed 4 bases and J 5 bases; nucleotides not matched to a gene: 7. The chain's CDR3 is CASSTGLGVETQYF. CDR3 coding DNA: TGCGCCAGCAGCACGGGACTAGGAGTGGAGACCCAGTACTTC.

Remarks on this clonotype: A much larger clone lies a single base off, so this may be a read error. The V gene is TRBV29-1, the J gene TRBJ2-4, with D possibly matching TRBD1 (5 bases). The length of the CDR3 is 11 residues. The ends were cut back, 7 bases at V and 9 bases at J, with 13 bases in the middle. Germline lookup yields CDR1 SQVTM and CDR2 ANQGSEA. The CDR3 region is CSASSQGIQYF. CDR3 DNA sequence: TGCAGCGCCTCCAGCCAGGGCATTCAGTACTTC. Looking up the rest from reference TRBV29-1 and TRBJ2-4 gives the full variable domain: SAVISQKPSRDICQRGTSLTIQCQVDSQVTMMFWYRQQPGQSLTLIATANQGSEATYESGFVIDKFPISRPNLTFSTLTVSNMSPEDSSIYLCSASSQGIQYFGAGTRLSVL.

The J gene is TRBJ1-5, the V gene TRBV20-1; D is unclear. This CDR3 is 13 amino acids long. Looked up from germline, CDR1 is DFQATT and CDR2 is SNEGSKA (reference sequence). CDR3 sequence (DNA): TGCAGCGCGGGGTGGGGAAGCAATCAGCCCCAGCATTTT. It encodes CSAGWGSNQPQHF.

A few counts support this clonotype. The chain employs TRBV12-3 or TRBV12-4 and TRBJ1-5; 10 bases line up with TRBD1. V was pared by 0 bases and J by 1 base, with 9 bases of the junction left unmatched. The CDR3 consists of 19 residues. The CDR3 DNA sequence: TGTGCCAGCAGTTTAGCGCAGGGACAGGGGTATTTCAGCAATCAGCCCCAGCATTTT. It specifies CASSLAQGQGYFSNQPQHF.

The CDR3 nucleotides are TGTGCCAGCACCGACAGGGTTCCCGGGGAGCTGTTTTTT. Protein product: CASTDRVPGELFF. The chain combines TRBV12-3 or TRBV12-4 with TRBJ2-2, with 7 nucleotides matching TRBD1. The length of the CDR3 is 13 residues. Unmatched junction bases numbered 5, after V lost 7 bases and J lost 6 bases.